The 23 T cell receptor beta chains given below trace back to one sample, sequenced in a study of CD8 T cells in Susac syndrome. Reverse transcription of roughly 0.5 to 1 ug RNA was carried out with random hexamers. Each CDR3 protein gets one entry after TCRdb re-called the immunoSEQ multiplex PCR reads with MiXCR. Among some 190,000 distinct CDR3 sequences listed, approximately 94% were seen once. Sequenced input: CD4+ T cells from PBMCs. The receptors come from a human donor with multiple sclerosis.

V is TRBV5-6 and J is TRBJ2-1; 7 bases agree with TRBD1. J gave up 5 bases and V 6 bases, and 8 bases lay outside the gene matches. CDR1 is SGHDT, CDR2 YYEEEE, per germline. The CDR3 totals 14 residues. CDR3 region: CASNDRGQDNEQFF. Here the CDR3 DNA reads TGTGCCAGCAACGATAGGGGGCAAGACAATGAGCAGTTCTTC.

The DNA for the CDR3 is TGCGCCAGCAGCTTGGAAGGACAGCCTAACTATGGCTACACCTTC. This gives the protein CASSLEGQPNYGYTF. V gene TRBV5-1 combines with J gene TRBJ1-2; possible D gene TRBD1, 6 bases. The V gene lost 0 bases and the J gene lost 0 bases, with 9 bases spanning the gap. The CDR3 extends over 15 amino acids. CDR1 is SGHRS, CDR2 YFSETQ, per germline.

The table lists this clonotype with a count of one. This chain uses TRBV27 with TRBJ2-7; 8 bases map to TRBD1. J lost 0 bases, V lost 6 bases, and 4 bases had no gene match. Germline assignment: CDR1 MNHEY and CDR2 SMNVEV (reference sequence). The CDR3 extends over 14 amino acids. The CDR3 coding sequence is TGTGCCAGCAGGGGGACAGGAAACTCCTACGAGCAGTACTTC. As protein: CASRGTGNSYEQYF.

This clonotype occurred once. This chain links TRBV30 with TRBJ2-7; 7 nucleotides line up with TRBD2. V was pared by 0 bases and J by 2 bases, with 1 base of the junction left unmatched. This CDR3 has 13 amino acids. Germline CDR1 reads GTSNPN; CDR2 reads SVGIG (reference sequence). The CDR3, as DNA: TGTGCCTGGAGTGTTGGGAGGGCCTACGAGCAGTACTTC. Translated: CAWSVGRAYEQYF.

The chain carries TRBV12-3 or TRBV12-4 and TRBJ2-6; D unclear. With 4 bases removed from V and 0 bases from J, the gap between germline ends came to 4 bases. This CDR3 has 14 amino acids. The DNA for the CDR3 is TGTGCCAGCAGTTCGGGCTCTGGGGCCAACGTCCTGACTTTC. Translation gives CASSSGSGANVLTF.

This chain uses TRBV28 with TRBJ2-1, with TRBD2 matching over 11 bases. The CDR3 is 14 amino acids. The junction had 11 bases not matched to a gene; V was cut back by 6 bases and J by 13 bases. Germline V gene data show CDR1 as MDHEN and CDR2 as SYDVKM. CDR3 region: CASRAGTSGFYQFF. The CDR3 nucleotides read TGTGCCAGCAGAGCCGGGACTAGCGGCTTTTATCAGTTCTTC.

The chain combines TRBV29-1 with TRBJ2-1; 9 bases align to TRBD2. The germline gives CDR1 SQVTM, CDR2 ANQGSEA. There are 14 residues in the CDR3. V trimming: 7 bases; J trimming: 6 bases; junction bases outside the gene matches: 10. The CDR3 DNA reads as TGCAGCGCCTCGACTAGCGGTCGACCCAATGAGCAGTTCTTC. Translated, it gives CSASTSGRPNEQFF.

This chain connects TRBV6-1 to TRBJ1-6; D is possibly TRBD1 (5 bases). The V gene's germline CDR1 is MNHNS and CDR2 SASEGT. CDR3 length: 16 residues. Trimming stripped 6 bases from V and 5 bases from J, with 17 bases between. CDR3 protein: CASRPPQGSNNSPLHF. CDR3 coding DNA: TGTGCCAGCAGACCCCCCCAGGGTTCGAATAATTCACCCCTCCACTTT.

V and J are TRBV27 and TRBJ1-2; D call uncertain. V was pared by 5 bases and J by 4 bases, with 17 bases between. The V gene's germline CDR1 is MNHEY and CDR2 SMNVEV (reference sequence). CDR3 length: 15 residues. The CDR3 DNA reads as TGTGCCAGCAGTCTCAATCGGGTAAAAGGCTATGGCTACACCTTC. Its protein product is CASSLNRVKGYGYTF.

The gene calls are TRBV20-1 and TRBJ2-2; TRBD2 matches at 10 bases. Germline assignment: CDR1 DFQATT and CDR2 SNEGSKA (reference sequence). The length of the CDR3 is 14 residues. V was pared by 5 bases and J by 8 bases, with 8 bases of the junction left unmatched. The CDR3 loop is CSAVRAGGLGELFF. The CDR3 region has the DNA TGCAGTGCTGTACGAGCGGGGGGGCTGGGGGAGCTGTTTTTT.

The chain employs TRBV29-1 and TRBJ1-2, with D tentatively TRBD1 (6 bases). This CDR3 comprises 13 residues. Trimming removed 3 bases from V and 2 bases from J, with 10 bases in between. Germline V gene data show CDR1 as SQVTM and CDR2 as ANQGSEA. The CDR3 here is CSVEADSNYGYTF. The CDR3 bases are TGCAGCGTTGAGGCGGACAGCAACTATGGCTACACCTTC.

V and J are TRBV30 and TRBJ2-7; 9 nucleotides align to TRBD2. V was clipped by 2 bases and J by 0 bases; unmatched bases: 8. The CDR3 covers 16 residues. Germline CDR1 is GTSNPN and CDR2 is SVGIG (reference sequence). The chain's CDR3 is CAWSSGGSSASYEQYF. CDR3 in DNA: TGTGCCTGGAGTAGCGGGGGGTCATCTGCCTCCTACGAGCAGTACTTC.

This sequence joins TRBV27 and TRBJ1-2, with 9 bases matching TRBD1. The V gene's germline CDR1 is MNHEY and CDR2 SMNVEV (reference sequence). The CDR3 is made up of 15 amino acids. Trimming removed 6 bases from V and 0 bases from J; junction bases left unmatched: 5. The CDR3 DNA reads TGTGCCAGCAGGAAAACAGGGGGCCCTAACTATGGCTACACCTTC. The encoded protein is CASRKTGGPNYGYTF.

The chain carries TRBV10-3 and TRBJ2-7, with D perhaps matching TRBD1 or TRBD2 (5 bases each). Per germline, CDR1 ENHRY and CDR2 SYGVKD. The CDR3 sequence is 14 residues long. V lost 6 bases, J lost 5 bases, and 17 bases lay in between. The CDR3 region is CAISRRGALDEQYF. In DNA, the CDR3 is TGTGCCATCAGCCGCCGAGGGGCCCTGGACGAGCAGTACTTC.

The V gene is TRBV20-1, the J gene TRBJ1-1, with D tentatively TRBD1 (6 bases). CDR3 length: 14 residues. V was clipped by 6 bases and J by 5 bases, with 19 bases between them. Germline assignment: CDR1 DFQATT and CDR2 SNEGSKA (reference sequence). In DNA form, the CDR3 reads TGCAGTGCCCAGGGGTCGGTACTGGGAACTGAAGCTTTCTTT. Protein: CSAQGSVLGTEAFF.

V is TRBV12-3 or TRBV12-4 and J is TRBJ1-2, with D perhaps matching TRBD1 (5 bases). CDR3 size: 12 residues. Deletions cut 8 bases from V and 8 bases from J, with 15 bases between. The CDR3 nucleotides are TGTGCCAGCCGGGAGGGCTCAGGGGGCTACACCTTC. Encoded protein: CASREGSGGYTF.

This chain connects TRBV9 to TRBJ2-6; D is ambiguous. V lost 4 bases and J 6 bases, leaving 20 bases between the germline ends. CDR3 length: 17 residues. The germline V gene has CDR1 SGDLS and CDR2 YYNGEE. CDR3 residues: CASSTRTERLLANVLTF. The CDR3 bases are TGTGCCAGCAGCACACGGACGGAGCGTCTGTTGGCCAACGTCCTGACTTTC. The full variable domain, with the rest looked up from reference TRBV9 and TRBJ2-6, is DSGVTQTPKHLITATGQRVTLRCSPRSGDLSVYWYQQSLDQGLQFLIQYYNGEERAKGNILERFSAQQFPDLHSELNLSSLELGDSALYFCASSTRTERLLANVLTFGAGSRLTVL.

J is TRBJ2-5 and V is TRBV20-1; no firm D call. This CDR3 region has 12 residues. Germline CDR1 reads DFQATT; CDR2 reads SNEGSKA (reference sequence). With 3 bases removed from V and 5 bases from J, the gap between germline ends came to 10 bases. CDR3 coding DNA: TGCAGTGCTAGCCCCGTGCGGGAGACCCAGTACTTC. Translating gives CSASPVRETQYF.

V is TRBV29-1 and J is TRBJ2-1, with D unclear. The V end was cut by 1 base, the J end by 0 bases, with 7 bases between. Germline CDR1 and CDR2: SQVTM and ANQGSEA. The CDR3 covers 14 residues. The CDR3 here is CSVEVGPSYNEQFF. The DNA of the CDR3 is TGCAGCGTTGAAGTCGGTCCCTCCTACAATGAGCAGTTCTTC.

The gene calls are TRBV7-2 and TRBJ1-2, with D possibly TRBD1 on 5 matching bases. The CDR3 covers 15 residues. Germline CDR1 SGHTA, CDR2 FQGNSA. The V gene lost 2 bases and the J gene lost 4 bases, with 14 bases spanning the gap. CDR3 protein: CASSLKAQGRYGYTF. DNA for the CDR3: TGTGCCAGCAGCTTAAAGGCGCAGGGCCGCTATGGCTACACCTTC.

The V call is TRBV4-2, the J call TRBJ1-5; TRBD1 matches at 8 bases. V gave up 0 bases and J gave up 6 bases; unmatched junction bases: 10. Germline CDR1 is LGHNA and CDR2 is YNFKEQ. This CDR3 contains 17 residues. DNA of the CDR3: TGTGCCAGCAGCCAAGATTTCGGACAGGGAGAAGTTCAGCCCCAGCATTTT. Protein sequence: CASSQDFGQGEVQPQHF.

CDR3 amino acids: CASSSTGSSSPLHF. The CDR3 nucleotides are TGTGCCAGCAGCTCAACAGGGAGCAGTTCACCCCTCCACTTT. V gene TRBV7-2 combines with J gene TRBJ1-6; TRBD1 might be the D (6 bases). CDR1 is SGHTA, CDR2 FQGNSA, per germline. CDR3 length equals 14 residues. V was shortened by 4 bases and J by 9 bases, with 13 bases between the two germline ends.

The rearrangement links TRBV14 to TRBJ2-5, with a weak D call TRBD2 (5 bases). This CDR3 has 15 amino acids. Germline CDR1 and CDR2: SGHDN and FVKESK. Trimming stripped 1 base from V and 4 bases from J, with 13 bases between. CDR3 coding DNA: TGTGCCAGCAGCCAAGGAGGCAATCGGGGAGAGACCCAGTACTTC. This translates into CASSQGGNRGETQYF.